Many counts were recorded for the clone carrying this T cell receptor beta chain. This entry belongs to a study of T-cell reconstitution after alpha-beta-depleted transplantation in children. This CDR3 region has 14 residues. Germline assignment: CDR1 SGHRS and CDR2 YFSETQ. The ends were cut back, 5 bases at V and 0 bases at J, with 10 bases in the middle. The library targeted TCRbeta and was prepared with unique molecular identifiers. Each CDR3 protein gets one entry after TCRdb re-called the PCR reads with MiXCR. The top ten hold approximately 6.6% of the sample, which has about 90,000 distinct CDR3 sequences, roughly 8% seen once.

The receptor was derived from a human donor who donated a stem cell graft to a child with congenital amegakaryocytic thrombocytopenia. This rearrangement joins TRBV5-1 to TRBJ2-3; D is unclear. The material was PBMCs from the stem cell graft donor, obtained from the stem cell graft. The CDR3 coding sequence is TGCGCCAGCAGAATAGCACCTAGCACAGATACGCAGTATTTT. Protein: CASRIAPSTDTQYF.